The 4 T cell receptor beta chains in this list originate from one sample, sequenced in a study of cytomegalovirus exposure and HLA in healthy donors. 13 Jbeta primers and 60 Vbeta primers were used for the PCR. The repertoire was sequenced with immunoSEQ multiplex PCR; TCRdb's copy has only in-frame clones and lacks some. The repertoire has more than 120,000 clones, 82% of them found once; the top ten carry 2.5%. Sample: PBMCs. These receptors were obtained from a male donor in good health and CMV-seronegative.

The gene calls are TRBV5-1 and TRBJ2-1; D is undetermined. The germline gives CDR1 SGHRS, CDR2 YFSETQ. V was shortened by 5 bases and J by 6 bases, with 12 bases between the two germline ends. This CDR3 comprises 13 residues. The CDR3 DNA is TGCGCCAGCAGGAAGGAGCAAAGCAATGAGCAGTTCTTC. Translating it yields CASRKEQSNEQFF.

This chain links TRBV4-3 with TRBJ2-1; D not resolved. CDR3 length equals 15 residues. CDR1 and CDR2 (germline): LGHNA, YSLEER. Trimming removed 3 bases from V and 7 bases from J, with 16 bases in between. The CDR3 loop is CASSQDWREANEQFF. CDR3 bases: TGCGCCAGCAGCCAGGATTGGCGCGAAGCGAATGAGCAGTTCTTC.

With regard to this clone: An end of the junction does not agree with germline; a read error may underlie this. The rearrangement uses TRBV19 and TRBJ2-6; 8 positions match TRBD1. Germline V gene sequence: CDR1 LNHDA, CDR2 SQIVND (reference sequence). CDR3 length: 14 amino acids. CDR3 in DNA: TGTGCCAGTAGTATCAACAGGGGGGACAACGTCCTGACTTTC. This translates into CASSINRGDNVLTF.

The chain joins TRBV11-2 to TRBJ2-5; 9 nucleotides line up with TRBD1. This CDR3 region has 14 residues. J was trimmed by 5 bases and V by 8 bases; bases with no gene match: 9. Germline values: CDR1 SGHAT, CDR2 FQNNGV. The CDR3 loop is CASLRDRAGETQYF. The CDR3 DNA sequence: TGTGCCAGCCTCCGGGACAGGGCGGGGGAGACCCAGTACTTC. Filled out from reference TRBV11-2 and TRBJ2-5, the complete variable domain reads EAGVAQSPRYKIIEKRQSVAFWCNPISGHATLYWYQQILGQGPKLLIQFQNNGVVDDSQLPKDRFSAERLKGVDSTLKIQPAKLEDSAVYLCASLRDRAGETQYFGPGTRLLVL.